One T cell receptor (beta chain) is described in this entry. Its antigen is not yet known. No quality values exist for individual bases; no much larger clone is one base distant. The library was obtained by the immunoSEQ multiplex PCR assay. For the multiplex PCR, a mixture combining 60 forward primers for TCR Vbeta segments and 13 reverse primers for TCR Jbeta segments was used. The CDR3 region of rearranged TCR beta genes was amplified from genomic DNA with a multiplex PCR assay. The amplified TCR beta libraries were sequenced on the Illumina HiSeq System as 87-base-pair reads. In the authors' own workflow: A later analysis counted 75 million to 100 million unique TCR beta chains across the 550 to 800 repertoires, and some 11 million of these chains were shared by at least two donors. Raw reads were error-corrected and collapsed into unique sequences with a nearest-neighbor algorithm that merged closely related sequences to remove PCR and sequencing errors. To assign V, D and J gene segments, CDR3 sequences were aligned to IMGT reference sequences. Each retained sequence needed at least a six-nucleotide match to both a V gene segment and a J gene segment. A rearrangement was called productive if the CDR3 had no stop codons and remained in frame with V and J, and every other rearrangement was called non-productive. Following IMGT convention, CDR3 was defined as the stretch from the second conserved V-encoded cysteine to the conserved J-encoded phenylalanine. In an earlier analysis of some 550 of the donors, sequences lacking an unambiguous match to a single V gene segment were excluded. An earlier analysis of 587 of the donors classified V segments as functional when productive rearrangements were above 56.7% and as segregating when the standard deviation between donors was above 5%. A statistical classification framework was built to diagnose cytomegalovirus status from the catalog of TCR beta chain sequences. In a later analysis, TCR nucleotide sequences were compared against IMGT/GENE-DB human TR gene sequences so that V and J genes could be assigned. In a later analysis, CDR3 sequences and most-parsimonious VDJ recombination scenarios were assigned using the TCRdist pipeline. In a later analysis, each TCR beta chain was defined by its CDR3 amino acid sequence together with its V-gene family, and reads without a unique V-gene family were excluded. As a way to deal with suspected cross-contamination and a sequencing artifact, a later analysis dropped over 550 nucleotide sequences that were highly shared and had low generation probability. In a later analysis, a clonal expansion index was calculated for each public chain from normalized within-repertoire ranks of inferred template counts. Generation probabilities in a later analysis came from a VDJ recombination model fitted to out-of-frame rearrangements, and those results were checked against IGoR. Hypergeometric tests were used in a later analysis to score TCR-TCR, TCR-HLA and TCR-CMV co-occurrence, with a repertoire-size bias correction applied to the TCR pairs. A later analysis estimated false discovery rates by permuting HLA or CMV assignments 20 times. In a later analysis, co-occurring TCRs were grouped using DBSCAN, with TCRdist sequence similarity added in when clustering inside HLA-allele-positive subsets. Co-occurrence clustering excluded repertoires with fewer than 30,000 or more than 120,000 public chains, plus five with anomalous nucleotide sharing. Drawn from immuneACCESS, this table holds only the in-frame rearrangements with V and J called that TCRdb kept. Clones are partly lost; checked studies trace under half to an unresolved V gene and leave the rest unexplained. Clone size and the V and J calls come from that table; the DNA yielded D and trimming. The sample has 85,000 to 120,000 clones on record, roughly four fifths of them singletons. In total, the top ten clones hold 1.5% to 2% of the sample.

The CDR3 covers 14 residues, taking in both the cysteine and the phenylalanine. Left in the record is the CDR3 DNA by itself, 42 bases read in frame from the first base. The germline V gene specifies KGHSH as CDR1 and LQKENI as CDR2. V sheds 5 bases and J sheds 1 base, leaving 8 bases between their ends. The record originates from a study of cytomegalovirus exposure and HLA in healthy donors (dated 2017 in TCRdb). As for the study more broadly: An earlier analysis of under 600 of the donors reported more than 250 Gb of sequence data and around 110 million unique TCR beta sequences from roughly 200 million T cells. Genome-wide SNP genotypes for about three fifths of the roughly 670 donors were used in a later genetic analysis, which treated that subset as a discovery cohort. Rather than using new phenotypic data, the later analysis identified candidate immune exposures from TCR beta sequences and from how often those sequences occurred across donors. In addition to the first cohort of about 650 subjects, a separate validation cohort of about 120 different subjects was used. The study aimed to test whether cataloging public T cell receptors could reveal signatures of past pathogen exposure. Typing coverage varied by locus: about 629-630 donors for A, B, C, DRB1 and DQB1; roughly 560 for DQA1; 606 for DPA1; some 470 for DPB1. All discovery cohort repertoires had been generated using a single sequencing platform. HLA typing included class I and class II loci at four-digit resolution. To predict cytomegalovirus infection status, the study combined high-throughput TCR immunosequencing, statistical association of individual TCRs with disease status, and machine learning. To decide whether each TCR beta V gene segment behaved as functional or pseudogenic, an earlier analysis of fewer than 750 of the donors relied on high-throughput TCR beta sequencing. The study profiled the T cell repertoires of 550 to 700 subjects by immunosequencing and related them to cytomegalovirus serostatus. Donor age, sex, ethnicity and CMV serostatus were collected together with the repertoire data. To study patterns of TCR occurrence, a later analysis re-analyzed previously published TCR beta repertoires from 700 or so donors and added high-resolution HLA genotyping. On average, about 240,000 unique TCR beta nucleotide sequences were sequenced per donor among some 420 genotyped donors of the cohort, with roughly a sixth of those sequences being non-productive. Four to six DR-DQ haplotypes were handled as single units for association and clustering, since linkage in the cohort was strong. The genetic ancestry cluster associated with self-reported Caucasian donors included around four fifths of the approximately 410 genotyped donors. An early release covering 500 to 750 HLA-typed donors comprised about 290 gigabases of sequencing data and approximately 80 million unique TCR sequences.

Overall study results and their limits: Correlated functional status among segregating V segments might reflect linkage disequilibrium, but an unknown experimental factor could not be ruled out. A group of highly shared sequence variants was considered likely to be a technical artifact of the sequencing pipeline. A later analysis found that most CMV-associated TCR beta chains appeared HLA-restricted, with HLA associations seemingly driven largely by CMV exposure. Around 16 rarely observed V segments, including chromosome 9 orphons, were excluded from the earlier analysis of several hundred of the donors because counts were too low. A further reported finding was that TCR beta sequences accurately predicted the HLA-A and HLA-B alleles for most subjects in the first cohort. Most TCR sequences were seen in very few donors, while some public TCRs were found in many individuals. In a later analysis, about 16,000 TCR beta sequences were associated with specific HLA alleles at a false discovery rate of 0.05. In vitro tests confirmed that three of the cytomegalovirus-associated TCR beta chains recognize cytomegalovirus antigens. In a later genetic analysis, a missense DCLRE1C variant was associated with V-gene and J-gene trimming of TCR beta chains, and the association was replicated in an independent cohort. The 87-base-pair reads could not distinguish some IMGT-functional V segments, including TRBV6-2 and TRBV6-3, so those segments were excluded. In an earlier analysis of approximately 590 of the donors, most TCR beta V segments appeared in productive rearrangements about 87% or about 30% of the time, broadly matching IMGT annotations. In the study, some 160 TCR beta chains were listed as associated with cytomegalovirus. The authors suggested that the approach could potentially be generalized to other disease states and immunological phenotypes. Because some donors lacked HLA typing at each locus, the association tests relied only on the typed subset. According to a later analysis, parvovirus B19, influenza, CMV and Epstein-Barr virus appeared linked to several top co-occurrence clusters. When HLA alleles, especially DR and DQ, strongly co-occurred, TCR associations were difficult to assign to individual alleles. According to a later analysis, TCR association rates differed among HLA loci, with DRB1 alleles showing the most associated TCRs and HLA-C alleles showing the fewest. A later genetic analysis reported fewer N-insertions in productive TCRs among donors in an Asian-associated ancestry cluster than the roughly 620-donor mean. This cohort had only TCR beta chains sequenced, and the lack of alpha or paired-chain data limited which features could be detected. In both the original and validation cohorts, the classifier was reported to diagnose cytomegalovirus status with high specificity and sensitivity. In a later analysis, HLA-associated TCR beta chains showed more clonal expansion and lower generation probabilities than non-associated chains that were equally common. Sequencing depth was assumed to be roughly uniform across donors in the presence/absence analyses, though that assumption may not hold. Immune exposure information for the cohort was limited to CMV serostatus.

The cohort comprised some 700 healthy bone marrow donors. At the time of sampling, every cohort member was nominally healthy, though immune exposures that went unrecorded were likely present. The donor tested CMV seronegative and was one of the 352 seronegative cohort members. A peripheral blood sample was collected from each donor, and TCR beta sequencing was performed on peripheral blood mononuclear cells. The Qiagen DNeasy Blood Extraction Kit was used to extract genomic DNA from the blood cell samples. The chain links TRBV18 with TRBJ1-4; tentative D gene TRBD1, with 6 bases matching. This receptor was obtained from a man aged 50-59 years in good health and CMV-seronegative. Material for sequencing was PBMCs. The sequence in DNA is TGTGCCAGCTCAGAGACAGGAACTAATGAAAAACTGTTTTTT. The translation is CASSETGTNEKLFF. The CDR3, completed at both ends by the reference TRBV18 and TRBJ1-4 genes, gives the full variable domain NAGVMQNPRHLVRRRGQEARLRCSPMKGHSHVYWYRQLPEEGLKFMVYLQKENIIDESGMPKERFSAEFPKEGPSILRIQQVVRGDSAAYFCASSETGTNEKLFFGSGTQLSVL.